A single sample is the source of the 20 T cell receptor beta chains below, sequenced in a study of blood T cell dynamics during melanoma immunotherapy. TCRdb's table, derived via immunoSEQ multiplex PCR, lists solely in-frame clones and lacks some. The sample has around 10,000 clones; 80% to 90% are singletons. The time point is: pre-treatment baseline. The specimen was blood, collected from a patient treated with checkpoint blockade. Source of these receptors: a human donor with melanoma.

This rearrangement joins TRBV4-3 to TRBJ1-2, with 9 nucleotides matching TRBD1. V was pared by 0 bases and J by 4 bases, with 3 bases of the junction left unmatched. This CDR3 is 15 amino acids long. CDR1 and CDR2 (germline): LGHNA, YSLEER. The CDR3 spells CASSQEDRGVYGYTF. In nucleotides, the CDR3 is TGCGCCAGCAGCCAAGAGGACAGGGGAGTCTATGGCTACACCTTC.

The J gene is TRBJ2-7, the V gene TRBV30, with D possibly TRBD1 on 6 matching bases. This CDR3 spans 15 amino acids. Germline V lookup: CDR1 GTSNPN, CDR2 SVGIG (reference sequence). V was trimmed by 6 bases and J by 5 bases, leaving 23 bases between them. The CDR3 here is CACSALTGNLNEQYF. DNA for the CDR3: TGTGCCTGTAGCGCCCTAACAGGGAATCTGAACGAGCAGTACTTC. Based on the CDR3 plus reference TRBV30 and TRBJ2-7, the full variable domain is SQTIHQWPATLVQPVGSPLSLECTVEGTSNPNLYWYRQAAGRGLQLLFYSVGIGQISSEVPQNLSASRPQDRQFILSSKKLLLSDSGFYLCACSALTGNLNEQYFGPGTRLTVT.

By its share, this clone is large. This rearrangement joins TRBV6-5 to TRBJ1-6; 7 bases are a match to TRBD1. Trimming cost V 7 bases and J 7 bases; bases outside gene matches: 4. There are 13 residues in the CDR3. The V gene's germline CDR1 is MNHEY and CDR2 SVGAGI. This CDR3 reads CASNLQGNSPLHF. The CDR3 DNA sequence: TGTGCCAGCAACCTACAGGGGAATTCACCCCTCCACTTT.

This chain connects TRBV7-9 to TRBJ1-5; 7 bases agree with TRBD1. The V gene end was trimmed by 4 bases and the J gene end by 6 bases; junction bases not matched to a gene: 9. This CDR3 has 15 amino acids. The germline CDR1 and CDR2 sequences are SEHNR and FQNEAQ (reference sequence). In nucleotides, the CDR3 is TGTGCCAGCAGCTCCGGACAGGCCAAGGGTCAGCCCCAGCATTTT. This translates into CASSSGQAKGQPQHF.

The DNA for the CDR3 is TGTGCCTGGAGTCTACAGGGGTCCCTCAATCAGCCCCAGCATTTT. As protein: CAWSLQGSLNQPQHF. This chain uses TRBV30 with TRBJ1-5, with 7 bases fitting TRBD1. The CDR3 sequence is 15 residues long. J lost 3 bases, V lost 2 bases, and 7 bases had no gene match. Germline V gives CDR1 GTSNPN, CDR2 SVGIG (reference sequence).

J is TRBJ2-3 and V is TRBV4-2, with D perhaps matching TRBD1 (6 bases). Germline loops: CDR1 LGHNA, CDR2 YNFKEQ. V shed 0 bases and J shed 0 bases, with 22 bases lying between them. The CDR3 spans 20 residues. CDR3 loop: CASSQDLSVRGFSSTDTQYF. For the CDR3, the DNA is TGTGCCAGCAGCCAAGATTTGAGTGTGAGGGGGTTCTCTAGCACAGATACGCAGTATTTT.

V is TRBV5-1 and J is TRBJ1-4, with 9 nucleotides matching TRBD1. J lost 5 bases, V lost 5 bases, and 4 bases had no gene match. Germline CDR1 and CDR2: SGHRS and YFSETQ. The CDR3 consists of 14 residues. The CDR3 DNA sequence: TGCGCCAGCAGGTTGACAGGGGGAAATGAAAAACTGTTTTTT. This codes for CASRLTGGNEKLFF.

CDR3 sequence (DNA): TGTGCCAGCAGCTTAGTAATAACACTAGCGGACAATGAGCAGTTCTTC. Encoded protein: CASSLVITLADNEQFF. The rearrangement joins TRBV7-2 to TRBJ2-1, with 8 nucleotides matching TRBD2. This CDR3 is 16 amino acids long. With V trimmed by 1 base and J by 5 bases, 7 bases remained unmatched. Germline CDR1 is SGHTA and CDR2 is FQGNSA.

The V gene is TRBV4-3, the J gene TRBJ1-4, with 9 bases identical to TRBD1. The CDR3 is made up of 14 amino acids. Germline V gene lookup returns CDR1 LGHNA and CDR2 YSLEER. The V segment lost 4 bases and the J segment 8 bases; nucleotides outside the gene matches: 5. CDR3 amino acids: CASSPDRGLEKLFF. The CDR3 bases are TGCGCCAGCAGCCCGGACAGGGGTTTAGAAAAACTGTTTTTT.

The chain recombines TRBV29-1 with TRBJ1-5; D is unclear. V was cut by 4 bases and J by 6 bases, with 13 bases left in between. CDR3 length equals 13 residues. The germline gives CDR1 SQVTM, CDR2 ANQGSEA. The CDR3 DNA sequence: TGCAGCGTTGTTACGGGATGGGGTCAGCCCCAGCATTTT. This gives the protein CSVVTGWGQPQHF.

This clone appeared once. The V and J genes are TRBV7-9 and TRBJ1-1; D is perhaps TRBD1 (5 bases). CDR1 SEHNR and CDR2 FQNEAQ come from the germline V gene (reference sequence). With 3 bases removed from V and 2 bases from J, the gap between germline ends came to 10 bases. The CDR3 is 14 amino acids. The CDR3 DNA reads as TGTGCCAGCAGCTTTGGTGGGGGAAACACTGAAGCTTTCTTT. Its protein is CASSFGGGNTEAFF.

J is TRBJ2-7 and V is TRBV27; D may correspond to TRBD1 or TRBD2 (5 bases each). Deletions cut 1 base from V and 3 bases from J, with 13 bases between. The germline CDR1 and CDR2 sequences are MNHEY and SMNVEV (reference sequence). The CDR3 has 15 residues. CDR3 in amino acids: CASSLLPGTGYEQYF. CDR3 nucleotide sequence: TGTGCCAGCAGTTTATTACCCGGGACGGGCTACGAGCAGTACTTC.

The V call is TRBV9, the J call TRBJ2-2; D is unresolved. The germline V gene has CDR1 SGDLS and CDR2 YYNGEE. The CDR3 runs 12 residues. V gave up 1 base and J gave up 3 bases, with 1 base separating them. CDR3 sequence: CASSVYTGELFF. DNA for the CDR3: TGTGCCAGCAGCGTATACACCGGGGAGCTGTTTTTT.

J is TRBJ2-4 and V is TRBV9; perhaps TRBD2 as D (5 bases). Trimming removed 4 bases from V and 3 bases from J, with 11 bases in between. The CDR3 totals 14 residues. The germline CDR1 and CDR2 sequences are SGDLS and YYNGEE. The DNA of the CDR3 is TGTGCCAGCAGCCCCCGGGGAGACAAAAACATTCAGTACTTC. It specifies CASSPRGDKNIQYF.

The count of this clone is one. The V and J genes are TRBV5-8 and TRBJ2-2, with 10 bases matching TRBD1. J gave up 5 bases and V 5 bases, and 6 bases lay outside the gene matches. This CDR3 is built from 15 residues. The germline V gene has CDR1 SGHTS and CDR2 YDEGEE. CDR3 residues: CASRTPGQGTGELFF. The CDR3 nucleotides are TGTGCCAGCAGAACGCCGGGACAGGGGACCGGGGAGCTGTTTTTT.

The V gene is TRBV2, the J gene TRBJ1-2; D is undetermined. The CDR3 runs 13 residues. V lost 5 bases to trimming and J lost 2 bases, with 9 bases between them. Looked up from germline, CDR1 is SNHLY and CDR2 is FYNNEI. The DNA of the CDR3 is TGTGCCAGCAGTTACGACGGCAACTATGGCTACACCTTC. Translated, it gives CASSYDGNYGYTF.

This chain joins TRBV11-2 and TRBJ1-1; D may be TRBD1 (6 bases). The V and J ends lost 4 bases and 6 bases respectively, with 24 bases between them. Germline V lookup: CDR1 SGHAT, CDR2 FQNNGV. The CDR3 sequence is 17 residues long. The CDR3 DNA follows: TGTGCCAGCAGCTCCTATCCACAGGGCCCGAGGGGCTCTGAAGCTTTCTTT. Protein: CASSSYPQGPRGSEAFF.

The chain combines TRBV10-3 with TRBJ2-5, with TRBD1 matching over 10 bases. The J segment lost 5 bases and the V segment lost 6 bases, leaving 9 bases of the junction unmatched. This CDR3 is built from 15 residues. Germline V gene sequence: CDR1 ENHRY, CDR2 SYGVKD. As DNA, the CDR3 is TGTGCCATCAGCGCGACAGGGGGCGCAAAGGAGACCCAGTACTTC. As protein: CAISATGGAKETQYF.

This clone was seen only once. The V call is TRBV7-3, the J call TRBJ2-2, with D possibly matching TRBD1 (6 bases). The CDR3 runs to 15 residues. Germline CDR1 and CDR2: SGHTA and FQGTGA. V was shortened by 7 bases and J by 3 bases, with 15 bases between the two germline ends. CDR3 sequence reads: CASTMDSSYTGELFF. The CDR3 DNA is TGTGCCAGCACCATGGACAGTAGCTACACCGGGGAGCTGTTTTTT.

The chain links TRBV5-1 to TRBJ1-1, with a possible D match to TRBD1 (5 bases). The CDR3 sequence is 16 residues long. The germline gives CDR1 SGHRS, CDR2 YFSETQ. Trimming left V 3 bases short and J 1 base short, with 16 bases between. Here the CDR3 DNA reads TGCGCCAGCAGCTCCCTGGGAGGGGCGGGGAACACTGAAGCTTTCTTT. Residues: CASSSLGGAGNTEAFF.